These 17 T cell receptor beta chains were all obtained from the same sample, sequenced in a study of blood T cell repertoires in COVID-19. Sequencing used immunoSEQ multiplex PCR; TCRdb keeps in-frame clones, though not all of them. The repertoire holds approximately 160,000 clones, with roughly 83% as singletons. The sequencing input was peripheral blood. These receptors were taken from a man aged 18 to 35 with active or convalescent COVID-19.

CDR3 residues: CASSEMSSGARETQYF. The CDR3 nucleotides are TGTGCCAGCAGTGAAATGAGTAGCGGGGCTCGAGAGACCCAGTACTTC. V is TRBV6-1 and J is TRBJ2-5; TRBD2 agrees at 8 bases. The germline CDR1 and CDR2 sequences are MNHNS and SASEGT. J was trimmed by 4 bases and V by 2 bases; bases with no gene match: 9. This CDR3 spans 16 amino acids.

The gene calls are TRBV19 and TRBJ2-3; D is perhaps TRBD2 (6 bases). Trimming stripped 3 bases from V and 2 bases from J, with 12 bases between. This CDR3 comprises 15 residues. CDR1 is LNHDA and CDR2 is SQIVND in the germline V gene (reference sequence). CDR3 coding DNA: TGTGCCAGTAGTATTGGGGACTCGAACACAGATACGCAGTATTTT. Translating gives CASSIGDSNTDTQYF.

The chain links TRBV3-1 (or the pseudogene TRBV3-2) to TRBJ1-1; D may be TRBD1 (5 bases). The length of the CDR3 is 16 residues. The V gene lost 3 bases and the J gene lost 7 bases, with 21 bases spanning the gap. Per germline, CDR1 LGHDT and CDR2 YNNKEL (reference sequence). The CDR3 DNA reads as TGTGCCAGCAGCCAGCTCTTCCCGGGACGGGGAGGTGAAGCTTTCTTT. It translates to CASSQLFPGRGGEAFF.

V gene TRBV7-8 combines with J gene TRBJ2-7, with D possibly matching TRBD1 (6 bases). V was shortened by 5 bases and J by 4 bases, with 12 bases between the two germline ends. Germline V gene lookup returns CDR1 SGHVS and CDR2 FQNEAQ. The CDR3 consists of 13 residues. CDR3 loop: CASSLSTGYEQYF. The DNA for the CDR3 is TGTGCCAGCAGCCTATCAACAGGGTACGAGCAGTACTTC.

As DNA, the CDR3 is TGTGCCAGCAGTCAAGACAGGGGGGTCGGTCAGCCCCAGCATTTT. It is translated as CASSQDRGVGQPQHF. This sequence joins TRBV2 and TRBJ1-5, with TRBD1 identical over 9 bases. After removal of 5 bases from V and 6 bases from J, the junction contained 8 bases not matched to a gene. The CDR3 covers 15 residues. Looked up from germline, CDR1 is SNHLY and CDR2 is FYNNEI.

The V and J genes are TRBV2 and TRBJ2-1; 7 bases align to TRBD1. CDR1 is SNHLY, CDR2 FYNNEI, per germline. The CDR3 runs to 13 residues. V lost 8 bases, J lost 5 bases, and 6 bases stayed unmatched. Here the CDR3 DNA reads TGTGCCAGCCTCCGGGACAGAAACAATGAGCAGTTCTTC. It is translated as CASLRDRNNEQFF.

The chain employs TRBV7-2 and TRBJ2-5, with a weak D call TRBD1 (5 bases). V was shortened by 2 bases and J by 6 bases, with 13 bases between the two germline ends. CDR3 length: 14 residues. Germline V CDR1 and CDR2: SGHTA, FQGNSA. The CDR3 DNA reads as TGTGCCAGCAGCTTAACAAGGGGCCTGAAGACCCAGTACTTC. The encoded protein is CASSLTRGLKTQYF.

The J gene is TRBJ2-3, the V gene TRBV5-5, with 8 bases aligning to TRBD1. V shed 3 bases and J 2 bases; nucleotides not matched to a gene: 5. Per the germline V gene, CDR1 is SGHKS and CDR2 is YYEKEE (reference sequence). The CDR3 totals 15 residues. As DNA, the CDR3 is TGTGCCAGCAGCTCGACAGGGGACCTCACAGATACGCAGTATTTT. This encodes CASSSTGDLTDTQYF.

In its sample, this clone was seen a few times. The genes are TRBV7-9 and TRBJ1-1; D is uncertain. V was clipped by 5 bases and J by 1 base, with 8 bases between them. Looked up from germline, CDR1 is SEHNR and CDR2 is FQNEAQ (reference sequence). The CDR3 is 13 amino acids. CDR3 residues: CASSPSGNTEAFF. CDR3 DNA: TGTGCCAGCAGCCCTTCAGGGAACACTGAAGCTTTCTTT.

V is TRBV21-1 and J is TRBJ2-2; the listed D gene, TRBD2, was not tested against the DNA. TRBV21-1 is flagged as a pseudogene. The length of the CDR3 is 14 residues. The CDR3 sequence is CASSKARRTGELFF. As DNA, the CDR3 is TGTGCCAGCAGCAAAGCTCGTAGAACCGGGGAGCTGTTTTTT.

There are many counts of this clone. The chain links TRBV7-2 to TRBJ1-5; the D is unclear. CDR3 length: 15 amino acids. Trimming cost V 0 bases and J 0 bases, with 6 bases left between them. In germline, CDR1 is SGHTA, CDR2 FQGNSA. The CDR3 DNA follows: TGTGCCAGCAGCTTAGCCGGTATTAGCAATCAGCCCCAGCATTTT. The encoded protein is CASSLAGISNQPQHF.

This rearrangement joins TRBV9 to TRBJ2-5, with TRBD2 as a possible D gene (7 bases). Germline lookup yields CDR1 SGDLS and CDR2 YYNGEE. With 0 bases removed from V and 4 bases from J, the gap between germline ends came to 19 bases. The CDR3 totals 17 residues. DNA for the CDR3: TGTGCCAGCAGCGTAGAGTTCCCGGGGGGCCCCCCAGAGACCCAGTACTTC. Translated: CASSVEFPGGPPETQYF.

The chain carries TRBV5-1 and TRBJ2-5, with 9 nucleotides matching TRBD1. The germline gives CDR1 SGHRS, CDR2 YFSETQ. CDR3 length: 15 amino acids. The ends lost 2 bases at V and 5 bases at J; junction bases unmatched: 7. The CDR3 loop is CASSFEQGAYETQYF. Written as DNA, the CDR3 is TGCGCCAGCAGCTTTGAACAGGGGGCGTATGAGACCCAGTACTTC.

The chain uses TRBV6-1 and TRBJ1-5; D may be TRBD1 (6 bases). The V end lost 2 bases, the J end lost 9 bases, and 17 bases lay between the germline ends. Germline CDR1 reads MNHNS; CDR2 reads SASEGT. The CDR3 consists of 15 residues. For the CDR3, the DNA is TGTGCCAGCAGTGAACTTGGGGGAGGGGGTCGGCCCCAGCATTTT. Translation gives CASSELGGGGRPQHF.

The chain recombines TRBV23-1 with TRBJ1-4, with D unclear. TRBV23-1 is an ORF; its function is uncertain. This CDR3 has 14 residues. V lost 1 base and J 5 bases, leaving 8 bases between the germline ends. For the CDR3, the DNA is TGCGCCAGCAGTCAATACCCCCTAAATGAAAAACTGTTTTTT. Translated: CASSQYPLNEKLFF.

This sequence joins TRBV5-8 and TRBJ2-1; D possibly corresponds to TRBD1 (6 bases). CDR3 length equals 17 residues. Germline CDR1 reads SGHTS; CDR2 reads YDEGEE. Deletions cut 0 bases from V and 8 bases from J, with 21 bases between. The DNA of the CDR3 is TGTGCCAGCAGCTTGGGAACAGGGTCCGTTTCACCATATGAGCAGTTCTTC. Its protein is CASSLGTGSVSPYEQFF.

V is TRBV5-6 and J is TRBJ1-1; D might be TRBD1 (5 bases). This CDR3 has 15 amino acids. Germline CDR1 is SGHDT and CDR2 is YYEEEE. V dropped 0 bases and J dropped 0 bases, with 9 bases sitting between them. The CDR3, as DNA: TGTGCCAGCAGCTTGGTCCGGGGGATGAACACTGAAGCTTTCTTT. Translated, it gives CASSLVRGMNTEAFF.